The 12 T cell receptor beta chains below were found in one sample sequenced in a study of cytomegalovirus exposure and HLA in healthy donors. PCR was performed using 60 Vbeta and 13 Jbeta primers. Clones were read by immunoSEQ multiplex PCR, and TCRdb kept only the in-frame ones, dropping some. The sample has about 93,000 clones; roughly 79% are singletons. The sample taken for sequencing was PBMCs. The receptors stem from a man aged 30 to 39 in good health and CMV-seronegative.

This clone was seen a few times. J is TRBJ1-1 and V is TRBV2; D is unclear. Germline V gives CDR1 SNHLY, CDR2 FYNNEI. Trimming removed 3 bases from V and 3 bases from J, with 11 bases in between. The CDR3 has 14 residues. The CDR3 DNA reads TGTGCCAGCAGTGAGTTCTCCTCTCACACTGAAGCTTTCTTT. This gives the protein CASSEFSSHTEAFF. The full variable domain, with the rest looked up from reference TRBV2 and TRBJ1-1, is EPEVTQTPSHQVTQMGQEVILRCVPISNHLYFYWYRQILGQKVEFLVSFYNNEISEKSEIFDDQFSVERPDGSNFTLKIRSTKLEDSAMYFCASSEFSSHTEAFFGQGTRLTVV.

This clone was recorded only once. The chain links TRBV27 to TRBJ1-1; no reliable D call. CDR3 length: 15 residues. Germline-derived CDR1 and CDR2 are MNHEY and SMNVEV (reference sequence). The V and J ends lost 4 bases and 1 base respectively, with 13 bases between them. The CDR3 region has the DNA TGTGCCAGCAGTTGGGCGTCCCAGAAGAACACTGAAGCTTTCTTT. Protein product: CASSWASQKNTEAFF.

The table lists this clone with a count of one. This rearrangement joins TRBV9 to TRBJ2-2; TRBD1 matches 7 bases. Germline V gene lookup returns CDR1 SGDLS and CDR2 YYNGEE. There are 16 residues in the CDR3. The J segment lost 3 bases and the V segment lost 0 bases, leaving 5 bases of the junction unmatched. The CDR3 is CASSVVEQGYTGELFF. CDR3 DNA: TGTGCCAGCAGCGTAGTGGAACAGGGGTACACCGGGGAGCTGTTTTTT.

The gene calls are TRBV7-6 and TRBJ2-1, with D tentatively TRBD1 (6 bases). CDR1 is SGHVS and CDR2 is FNYEAQ in the germline V gene. Trimming pared 6 bases from V and 10 bases from J, leaving 13 bases between. CDR3 length equals 12 residues. Written as DNA, the CDR3 is TGTGCCAGCAGTCCCGGGACAACAGAGCAGTTCTTC. Amino acid sequence: CASSPGTTEQFF.

This clone was seen more than once but under ten times. The chain couples TRBV6-5 to TRBJ1-2; weak D call: TRBD1 (5 bases). This CDR3 has 14 amino acids. From germline, CDR1 is MNHEY and CDR2 SVGAGI. V shed 6 bases and J shed 3 bases, with 14 bases lying between them. The DNA of the CDR3 is TGTGCCAGCAGCCCTACATCACAGGACTATGGCTACACCTTC. Protein sequence: CASSPTSQDYGYTF.

The chain has TRBV12-5 and TRBJ2-1; no clear D. The CDR3 spans 15 residues. In germline, CDR1 is LGHNT, CDR2 FRNRAP. V lost 7 bases and J lost 0, with 13 bases in between. The CDR3 DNA follows: TGTGCTAGTGCCCTGAGGAGAAGCTCCTACAATGAGCAGTTCTTC. This encodes CASALRRSSYNEQFF.

The chain recombines TRBV20-1 with TRBJ2-7; 9 bases are shared with TRBD1. The CDR3 contains 11 residues. Trimming at V came to 7 bases and at J to 5 bases, leaving 3 bases not matched to a gene. The germline gives CDR1 DFQATT, CDR2 SNEGSKA (reference sequence). CDR3 amino acids: CSVRTGDEQYF. The CDR3 DNA sequence: TGCAGTGTGAGGACAGGGGACGAGCAGTACTTC.

The count of this clone is one. This rearrangement joins TRBV4-1 to TRBJ1-2; D is possibly TRBD1 (6 bases). This CDR3 is 15 amino acids long. Germline CDR1 reads MGHRA; CDR2 reads YSYEKL. V was clipped by 3 bases and J by 2 bases, with 13 bases between them. The CDR3 DNA reads TGCGCCAGCAGCCATGGACAGCAACTAAACTATGGCTACACCTTC. This sequence encodes CASSHGQQLNYGYTF.

The chain uses TRBV27 and TRBJ1-2; tentative D call: TRBD1 (5 bases). V dropped 6 bases and J dropped 2 bases, with 10 bases sitting between them. This CDR3 has 13 amino acids. Per germline, CDR1 MNHEY and CDR2 SMNVEV (reference sequence). CDR3 DNA: TGTGCCAGCAGCGGACGGACAAACTATGGCTACACCTTC. Translation gives CASSGRTNYGYTF.

This clone occurred a few times. The chain employs TRBV2 and TRBJ1-1; 8 nucleotides line up with TRBD1. Per the germline V gene, CDR1 is SNHLY and CDR2 is FYNNEI. Trimming cost V 6 bases and J 1 base; bases outside gene matches: 4. The CDR3 spans 14 residues. The chain's CDR3 is CASRGTGRNTEAFF. The CDR3 DNA sequence: TGTGCCAGCAGGGGGACAGGAAGGAACACTGAAGCTTTCTTT. Drawing the rest from reference TRBV2 and TRBJ1-1, the complete variable domain is EPEVTQTPSHQVTQMGQEVILRCVPISNHLYFYWYRQILGQKVEFLVSFYNNEISEKSEIFDDQFSVERPDGSNFTLKIRSTKLEDSAMYFCASRGTGRNTEAFFGQGTRLTVV.

The gene calls are TRBV18 and TRBJ1-2, with 7 bases fitting TRBD1. Germline CDR1 is KGHSH and CDR2 is LQKENI. Unmatched junction bases numbered 1, after V lost 3 bases and J lost 3 bases. CDR3 length: 13 amino acids. The CDR3 DNA reads TGTGCCAGCTCACCGGGGACAGACTATGGCTACACCTTC. It encodes CASSPGTDYGYTF.

The chain combines TRBV5-1 with TRBJ2-7, with 8 bases fitting TRBD1. The CDR3 length is 15 residues. Trimming took 5 bases from V and 2 from J; bases not matched to a gene: 9. The germline V gene has CDR1 SGHRS and CDR2 YFSETQ. CDR3 nucleotide sequence: TGCGCCAGCAGAAGTTCAACAGGGGGGACCTACGAGCAGTACTTC. This codes for CASRSSTGGTYEQYF.